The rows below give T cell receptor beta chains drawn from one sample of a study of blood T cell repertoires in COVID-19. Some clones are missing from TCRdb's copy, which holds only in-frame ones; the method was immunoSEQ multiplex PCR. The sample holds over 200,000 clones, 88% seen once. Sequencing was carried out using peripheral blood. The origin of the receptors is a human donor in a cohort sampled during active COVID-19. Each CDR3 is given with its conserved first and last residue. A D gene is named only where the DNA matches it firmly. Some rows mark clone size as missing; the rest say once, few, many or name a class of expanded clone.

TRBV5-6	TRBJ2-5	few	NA	CASSYFRRLEPSQETQYF	TGTGCCAGCAGCTATTTCCGACGACTGGAGCCAAGCCAAGAGACCCAGTACTTC
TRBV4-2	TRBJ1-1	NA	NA	CASSQDRGSYGAFF	TGTGCCAGCAGCCAAGACCGGGGTAGTTACGGGGCTTTCTTT
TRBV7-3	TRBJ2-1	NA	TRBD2	CASSPLAGGPKRSYNEQFF	TGTGCCAGCAGCCCTTTAGCGGGAGGTCCTAAGCGCTCCTACAATGAGCAGTTCTTC
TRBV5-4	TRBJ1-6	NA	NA	CASSLRQDNSPLHF	TGTGCCAGCAGCCTAAGACAGGATAATTCACCCCTCCACTTT
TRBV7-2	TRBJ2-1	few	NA	CASTPAGGSYNEQFF	TGTGCCAGCACGCCCGCCGGGGGATCCTACAATGAGCAGTTCTTC
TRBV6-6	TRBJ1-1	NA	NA	CASSYGSAGEAFF	TGTGCCAGCAGTTACGGTTCGGCAGGGGAAGCTTTCTTT
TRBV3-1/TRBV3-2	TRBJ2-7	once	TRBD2	CASSQPLAGWGNEQYF	TGTGCCAGCAGCCAACCTCTAGCGGGTTGGGGGAACGAGCAGTACTTC
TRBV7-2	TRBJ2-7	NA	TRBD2	CASKPAGGPYEQYF	TGTGCCAGCAAGCCCGCGGGGGGCCCCTACGAGCAGTACTTC
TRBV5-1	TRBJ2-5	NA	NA	CASSATGTETQYF	TGCGCCAGCAGCGCGACAGGGACTGAGACCCAGTACTTC
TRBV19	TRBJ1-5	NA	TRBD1	CASSIARQGAGNQPQHF	TGTGCCAGTAGTATAGCGCGACAGGGGGCAGGCAATCAGCCCCAGCATTTT
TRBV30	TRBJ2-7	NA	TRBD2	CAWKDLSGGLNYEQYF	TGTGCCTGGAAGGATCTAAGCGGGGGGCTCAACTACGAGCAGTACTTC
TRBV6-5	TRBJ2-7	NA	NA	CASSNQVPYEQYF	TGTGCCAGCAGCAATCAGGTCCCCTACGAGCAGTACTTC
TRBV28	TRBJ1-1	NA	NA	CASSLGDTEAFF	TGTGCCAGCAGTTTAGGAGACACTGAAGCTTTCTTT
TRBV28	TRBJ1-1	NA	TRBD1	CASETFQGAGVWAFF	TGTGCCAGCGAGACATTTCAGGGGGCCGGGGTGTGGGCTTTCTTT
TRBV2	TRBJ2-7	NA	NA	CASQRTTSSYEQYF	TGTGCCAGCCAGCGCACAACCTCTTCCTACGAGCAGTACTTC
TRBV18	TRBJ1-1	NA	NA	CASSPSGNTEAFF	TGTGCCAGCTCACCCTCAGGGAACACTGAAGCTTTCTTT
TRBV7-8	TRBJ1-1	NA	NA	CASSKDRNTEAFF	TGTGCCAGCAGCAAAGACAGGAACACTGAAGCTTTCTTT
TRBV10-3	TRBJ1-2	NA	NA	CAITPQGLPYGYTF	TGTGCCATCACTCCACAGGGCTTGCCCTATGGCTACACCTTC
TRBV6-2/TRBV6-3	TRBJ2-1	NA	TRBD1	CASSFIDRGNEQFF	TGTGCCAGCAGCTTCATAGACAGGGGCAATGAGCAGTTCTTC
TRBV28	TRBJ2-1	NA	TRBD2	CASSRTSGQYNEQFF	TGTGCCAGCAGCAGGACTAGCGGGCAATACAATGAGCAGTTCTTC
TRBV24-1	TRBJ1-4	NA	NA	CATSEQSGGLEKLFF	TGTGCCACCAGTGAACAGTCGGGCGGACTCGAAAAACTGTTTTTT
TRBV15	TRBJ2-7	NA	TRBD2	CATSGRGGYEQYF	TGTGCCACCAGTGGCCGGGGGGGCTACGAGCAGTACTTC
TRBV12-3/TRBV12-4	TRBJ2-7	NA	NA	CASRGLVHYEQYF	TGTGCCAGCAGGGGACTGGTGCACTACGAGCAGTACTTC
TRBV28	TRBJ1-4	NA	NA	CASRTPGPSNEKLFF	TGTGCCAGCAGGACCCCAGGGCCCTCTAATGAAAAACTGTTTTTT
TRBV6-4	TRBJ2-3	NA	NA	CASSEGFITDTQYF	TGTGCCAGCAGTGAGGGCTTCATCACAGATACGCAGTATTTT
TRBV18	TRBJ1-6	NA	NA	CASSHGQFNSPLHF	TGTGCCAGCTCACACGGACAGTTTAATTCACCCCTCCACTTT
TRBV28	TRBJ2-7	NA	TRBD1	CASSCSFYGLDRTPSYEQYF	TGTGCCAGCAGTTGCAGTTTCTATGGACTGGACAGGACCCCTTCCTACGAGCAGTACTTC
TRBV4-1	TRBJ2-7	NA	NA	CASSPTERAGAYEQYF	TGCGCCAGCAGCCCCACGGAGAGGGCAGGGGCTTACGAGCAGTACTTC
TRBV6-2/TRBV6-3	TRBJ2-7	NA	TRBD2	CASSYSPGREPYEQYF	TGTGCCAGCAGTTATTCTCCTGGGCGGGAGCCCTACGAGCAGTACTTC
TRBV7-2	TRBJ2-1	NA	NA	CASSLTSDSYNEQFF	TGTGCCAGCAGCCTAACGAGCGACTCCTACAATGAGCAGTTCTTC
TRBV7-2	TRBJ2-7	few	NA	CASSLAPGNYEQYF	TGTGCCAGCAGCTTAGCGCCAGGAAACTACGAGCAGTACTTC
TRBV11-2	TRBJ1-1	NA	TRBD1	CASSSGQQTEAFF	TGTGCCAGCAGCTCGGGACAGCAAACTGAAGCTTTCTTT
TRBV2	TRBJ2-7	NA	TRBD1	CASSGDTGDYEQYF	TGTGCCAGCAGTGGGGATACAGGGGACTACGAGCAGTACTTC
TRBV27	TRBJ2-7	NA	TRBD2	CASSSKAGGGQQYF	TGTGCCAGCAGTTCCAAAGCGGGAGGAGGCCAGCAGTACTTC
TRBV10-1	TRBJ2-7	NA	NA	CASSADRSYEQYF	TGCGCCAGCAGTGCGGACAGATCCTACGAGCAGTACTTC
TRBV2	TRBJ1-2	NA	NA	CASSEEDRTYDLYGYTF	TGTGCCAGCAGTGAAGAAGACAGGACGTACGACCTATATGGCTACACCTTC
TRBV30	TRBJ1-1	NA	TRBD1	CAWEITGASITEAFF	TGTGCCTGGGAAATTACAGGGGCGAGTATCACTGAAGCTTTCTTT
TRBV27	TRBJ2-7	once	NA	CASSLPQGGEQYF	TGTGCCAGCAGTTTACCCCAGGGCGGCGAGCAGTACTTC
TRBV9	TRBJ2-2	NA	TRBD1	CASRDRDRGGGELFF	TGTGCCAGCAGAGACCGGGACAGGGGTGGCGGGGAGCTGTTTTTT
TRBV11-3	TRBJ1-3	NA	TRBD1	CASSAGTGGADTIYF	TGTGCCAGCAGCGCCGGGACAGGGGGCGCCGACACCATATATTTT
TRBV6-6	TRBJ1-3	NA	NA	CASSSDIYSGNTIYF	TGTGCCAGCAGTTCGGACATTTATTCTGGAAACACCATATATTTT
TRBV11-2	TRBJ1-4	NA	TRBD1	CASSPTGGGEKLFF	TGTGCCAGCAGCCCGACAGGGGGGGGTGAAAAACTGTTTTTT
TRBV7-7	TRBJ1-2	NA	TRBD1	CASSFPGQGDYGYTF	TGTGCCAGCAGCTTCCCGGGACAGGGTGACTATGGCTACACCTTC
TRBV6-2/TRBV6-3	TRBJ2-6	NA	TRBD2	CASSYRGLAGPPRGANVLTF	TGTGCCAGCAGTTACCGGGGACTAGCGGGCCCGCCACGCGGGGCCAACGTCCTGACTTTC
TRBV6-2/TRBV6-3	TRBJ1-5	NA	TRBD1	CASSYSTGGQPQHF	TGTGCCAGCAGTTACTCGACAGGGGGCCAGCCCCAGCATTTT
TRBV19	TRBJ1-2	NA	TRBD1	CASSISPTGDSSPYTF	TGTGCCAGTAGTATTAGTCCCACAGGGGACTCGTCCCCCTACACCTTC
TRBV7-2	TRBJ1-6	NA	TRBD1	CASRPTGAVNSPLHF	TGTGCCAGCAGACCGACAGGGGCTGTTAATTCACCCCTCCACTTT
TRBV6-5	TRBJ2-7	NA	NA	CASSSQGRVEQYF	TGTGCCAGCAGTTCACAGGGTCGAGTCGAGCAGTACTTC
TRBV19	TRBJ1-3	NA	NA	CASSISGPADTIYF	TGTGCCAGTAGTATCTCTGGCCCAGCGGACACCATATATTTT
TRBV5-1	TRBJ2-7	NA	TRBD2	CASSLGGLGNEQYF	TGCGCCAGCAGCTTGGGTGGACTAGGGAACGAGCAGTACTTC
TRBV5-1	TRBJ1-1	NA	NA	CASSLVGGEGEAFF	TGCGCCAGCAGCTTGGTAGGGGGTGAGGGTGAAGCTTTCTTT
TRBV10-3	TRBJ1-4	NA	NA	CAISDVMAGQSNEKLFF	TGTGCCATCAGTGATGTTATGGCCGGACAGTCTAATGAAAAACTGTTTTTT
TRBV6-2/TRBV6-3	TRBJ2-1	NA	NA	CASSYYGTSNEQFF	TGTGCCAGCAGTTACTACGGGACTTCAAATGAGCAGTTCTTC
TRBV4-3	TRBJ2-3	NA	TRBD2	CASSQDSGGNTDTQYF	TGCGCCAGCAGCCAAGATAGCGGGGGGAACACAGATACGCAGTATTTT
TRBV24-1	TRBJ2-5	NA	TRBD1	CATSAPTGGLETQYF	TGTGCCACCAGTGCCCCAACAGGGGGCCTGGAGACCCAGTACTTC
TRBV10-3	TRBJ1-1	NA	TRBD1	CAISDRKEGAGAEAFF	TGTGCCATCAGTGATAGAAAGGAGGGGGCTGGCGCTGAAGCTTTCTTT
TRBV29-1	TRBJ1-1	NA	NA	CSVRYQVEAFF	TGCAGCGTTCGATACCAGGTAGAAGCTTTCTTT
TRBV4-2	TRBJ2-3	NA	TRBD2	CASSLTTPAGEGDTQYF	TGTGCCAGCAGCCTTACCACCCCCGCGGGAGAGGGGGATACGCAGTATTTT
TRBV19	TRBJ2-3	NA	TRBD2	CASSKGLAGGLLTDTQYF	TGTGCCAGTAGTAAGGGACTAGCGGGGGGCCTACTCACAGATACGCAGTATTTT
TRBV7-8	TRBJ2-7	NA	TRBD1	CASSRGQAVYEQYF	TGTGCCAGCAGCCGGGGACAGGCGGTCTACGAGCAGTACTTC